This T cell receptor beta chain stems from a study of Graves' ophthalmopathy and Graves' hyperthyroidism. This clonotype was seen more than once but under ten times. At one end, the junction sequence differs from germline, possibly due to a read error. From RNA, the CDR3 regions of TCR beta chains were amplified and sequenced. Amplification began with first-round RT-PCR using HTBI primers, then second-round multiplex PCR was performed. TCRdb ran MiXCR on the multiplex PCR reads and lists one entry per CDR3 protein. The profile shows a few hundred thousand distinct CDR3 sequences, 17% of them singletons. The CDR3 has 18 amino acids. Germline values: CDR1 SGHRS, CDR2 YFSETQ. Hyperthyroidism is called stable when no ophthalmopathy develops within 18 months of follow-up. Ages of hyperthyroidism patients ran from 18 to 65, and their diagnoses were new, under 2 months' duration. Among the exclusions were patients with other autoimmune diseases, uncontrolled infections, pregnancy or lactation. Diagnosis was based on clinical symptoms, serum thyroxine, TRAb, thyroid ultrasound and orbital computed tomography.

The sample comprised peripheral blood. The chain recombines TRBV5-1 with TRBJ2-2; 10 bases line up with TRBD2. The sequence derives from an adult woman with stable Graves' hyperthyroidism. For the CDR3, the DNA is TGCGCCAGCAGCGGTGGACTAGCGGACACCTGGAACACCAGGGAGCTGTTTTTT. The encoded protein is CASSGGLADTWNTRELFF.